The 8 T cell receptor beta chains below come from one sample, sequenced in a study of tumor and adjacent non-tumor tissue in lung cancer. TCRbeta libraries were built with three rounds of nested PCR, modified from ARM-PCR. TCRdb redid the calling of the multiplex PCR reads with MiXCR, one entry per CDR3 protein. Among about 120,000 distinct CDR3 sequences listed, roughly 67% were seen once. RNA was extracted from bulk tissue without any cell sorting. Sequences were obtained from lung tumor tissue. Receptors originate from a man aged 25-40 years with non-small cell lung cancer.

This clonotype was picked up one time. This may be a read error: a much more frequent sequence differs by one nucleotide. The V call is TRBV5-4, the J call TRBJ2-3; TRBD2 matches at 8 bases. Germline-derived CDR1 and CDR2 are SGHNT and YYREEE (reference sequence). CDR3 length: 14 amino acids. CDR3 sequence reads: CACSPQTGGDTQYF. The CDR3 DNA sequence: TGTGCCTGCAGCCCCCAGACGGGGGGGGATACGCAGTATTTT.

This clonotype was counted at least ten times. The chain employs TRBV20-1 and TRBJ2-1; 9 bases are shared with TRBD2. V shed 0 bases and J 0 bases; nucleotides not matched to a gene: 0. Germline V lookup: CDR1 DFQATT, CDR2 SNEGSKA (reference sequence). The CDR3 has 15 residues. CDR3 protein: CSARDSGSSYNEQFF. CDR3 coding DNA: TGCAGTGCTAGAGATAGCGGGAGCTCCTACAATGAGCAGTTCTTC.

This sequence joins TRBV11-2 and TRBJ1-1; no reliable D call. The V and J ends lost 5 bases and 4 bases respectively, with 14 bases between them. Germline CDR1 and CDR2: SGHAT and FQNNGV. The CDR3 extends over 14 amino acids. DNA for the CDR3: TGTGCCAGCAGCCAAACAACTTTTGGCACTGAAGCTTTCTTT. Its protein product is CASSQTTFGTEAFF.

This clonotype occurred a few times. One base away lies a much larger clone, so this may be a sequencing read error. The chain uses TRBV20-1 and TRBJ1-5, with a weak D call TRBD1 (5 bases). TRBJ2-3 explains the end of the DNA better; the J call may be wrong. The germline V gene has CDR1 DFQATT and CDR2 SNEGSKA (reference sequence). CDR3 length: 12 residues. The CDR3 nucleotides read TGCAGTGCTACGGCAGGGAATCAGCCCCAGTATTTT. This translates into CSATAGNQPQYF.

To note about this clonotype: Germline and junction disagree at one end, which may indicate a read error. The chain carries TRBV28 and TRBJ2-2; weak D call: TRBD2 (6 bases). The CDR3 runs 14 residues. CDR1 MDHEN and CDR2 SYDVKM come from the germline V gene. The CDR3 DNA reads TGTGCCAGCAGAGTGGCTAGCGACACCGGGGAACTGTTTTTT. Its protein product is CASRVASDTGELFF.

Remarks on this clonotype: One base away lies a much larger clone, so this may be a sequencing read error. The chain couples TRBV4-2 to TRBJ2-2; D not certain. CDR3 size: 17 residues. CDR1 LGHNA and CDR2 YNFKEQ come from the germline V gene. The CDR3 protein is CASIQESFRLTPGELFF. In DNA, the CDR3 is TGTGCCAGCATCCAAGAAAGTTTTCGCCTGACCCCCGGGGAGCTGTTTTTT.

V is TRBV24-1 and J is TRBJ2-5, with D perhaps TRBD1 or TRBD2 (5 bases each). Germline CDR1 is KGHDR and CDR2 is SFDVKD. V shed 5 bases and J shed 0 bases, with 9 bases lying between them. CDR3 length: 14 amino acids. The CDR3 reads CATSVGPHQETQYF. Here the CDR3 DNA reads TGTGCCACCAGTGTGGGACCTCACCAAGAGACCCAGTACTTC.

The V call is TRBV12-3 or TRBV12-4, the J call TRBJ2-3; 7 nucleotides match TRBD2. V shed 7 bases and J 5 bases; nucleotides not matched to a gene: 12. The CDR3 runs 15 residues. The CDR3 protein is CASNLTSNRLDTQYF. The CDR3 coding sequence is TGTGCCAGCAATCTGACTAGCAATCGACTAGATACGCAGTATTTT.